The 20 T cell receptor beta chains reported below all come from one sample, sequenced in a study of Ad26.COV2.S vaccination and SARS-CoV-2 variants. Noted treatment: around 19 received Ad26.COV2.S at low or high dose, single or two shots; about 5 received placebo; per-sample allocation not given. Sample collection was performed on day 63 after the first vaccine or placebo injection. The assay was immunoSEQ multiplex PCR, and TCRdb's table has in-frame clones only and misses some. This sample has some 300,000 clones, with about 82% found just once. The sequencing used peripheral blood, collected in a trial of Ad26.COV2.S vaccine versus placebo. Receptors were obtained from a person between 18 and 59 years old who received the Ad26.COV2.S COVID-19 vaccine or a placebo.

The chain combines TRBV3-1 (or the pseudogene TRBV3-2) with TRBJ2-7; unclear D gene. CDR1 and CDR2 from the germline V gene are LGHDT and YNNKEL (reference sequence). This CDR3 has 13 amino acids. V lost 4 bases and J lost 7, with 14 bases in between. The CDR3 here is CASSREGLREQYF. CDR3 nucleotide sequence: TGTGCCAGCAGCCGGGAAGGGTTGAGGGAGCAGTACTTC.

A single count supports this clone. J is TRBJ1-5 and V is TRBV7-2; D gene uncertain. The CDR3 totals 15 residues. Per the germline V gene, CDR1 is SGHTA and CDR2 is FQGNSA. V was clipped by 1 base and J by 3 bases, with 10 bases between them. CDR3 in amino acids: CASSLDSGNNQPQHF. Here the CDR3 DNA reads TGTGCCAGCAGCTTAGATTCCGGAAACAATCAGCCCCAGCATTTT.

This clone was counted many times. The V gene is TRBV2, the J gene TRBJ2-7, with D unresolved. The length of the CDR3 is 12 residues. Per germline, CDR1 SNHLY and CDR2 FYNNEI. Trimming stripped 2 bases from V and 3 bases from J, with 5 bases between. The CDR3 sequence is CASSESGYEQYF. The CDR3 DNA reads TGTGCCAGCAGTGAATCGGGCTACGAGCAGTACTTC.

The chain employs TRBV29-1 and TRBJ2-3; a possible D gene is TRBD1 (5 bases). The CDR3 is 13 amino acids. Germline loops: CDR1 SQVTM, CDR2 ANQGSEA. V dropped 4 bases and J dropped 3 bases, with 11 bases sitting between them. Here the CDR3 reads CSVAGRVTDTQYF. The CDR3 coding sequence is TGCAGCGTTGCCGGCAGGGTGACAGATACGCAGTATTTT.

J is TRBJ1-2 and V is TRBV9; the D is unclear. The CDR3 has 13 amino acids. V shed 1 base and J shed 2 bases, with 6 bases lying between them. CDR1 SGDLS and CDR2 YYNGEE come from the germline V gene. In DNA, the CDR3 is TGTGCCAGCAGCGTAAGGGTGAACTATGGCTACACCTTC. This encodes CASSVRVNYGYTF.

The chain uses TRBV4-2 and TRBJ2-3; TRBD1 agrees at 7 bases. The V gene's germline CDR1 is LGHNA and CDR2 YNFKEQ. The CDR3 has 15 amino acids. J lost 2 bases, V lost 0 bases, and 2 bases had no gene match. Here the CDR3 DNA reads TGTGCCAGCAGCCAAGAACAGGGGTCCACAGATACGCAGTATTTT. Translation gives CASSQEQGSTDTQYF.

This chain uses TRBV3-1 (or the pseudogene TRBV3-2) with TRBJ2-7; tentative D call: TRBD2 (5 bases). Germline lookup yields CDR1 LGHDT and CDR2 YNNKEL (reference sequence). Trimming left V 3 bases short and J 4 bases short, with 13 bases between. The CDR3 length is 14 residues. CDR3 region: CASSHRESAYEQYF. In DNA, the CDR3 is TGTGCCAGCAGCCATCGGGAAAGCGCTTACGAGCAGTACTTC.

This clone was counted between two and nine times. The chain employs TRBV10-3 and TRBJ1-1; 7 nucleotides match TRBD1. V trimming: 5 bases; J trimming: 5 bases; junction bases outside the gene matches: 11. This CDR3 has 15 amino acids. Germline V gene lookup returns CDR1 ENHRY and CDR2 SYGVKD. The CDR3 DNA follows: TGTGCCATCAGTCTCGGACAGGTTGGGAGTACTGAAGCTTTCTTT. This encodes CAISLGQVGSTEAFF.

The V gene is TRBV30, the J gene TRBJ2-3, with 7 nucleotides matching TRBD2. Germline CDR1 GTSNPN, CDR2 SVGIG (reference sequence). V trimming: 0 bases; J trimming: 2 bases; junction bases outside the gene matches: 5. This CDR3 contains 15 residues. DNA for the CDR3: TGTGCCTGGAGTGTTAGAGCGGGGTTCACAGATACGCAGTATTTT. It codes for CAWSVRAGFTDTQYF.

The V gene is TRBV14, the J gene TRBJ1-2; D is undetermined. The CDR3 covers 13 residues. Germline V gives CDR1 SGHDN, CDR2 FVKESK. V was cut by 0 bases and J by 6 bases, with 8 bases left in between. The CDR3: CASSQDYSHGYTF. CDR3 nucleotide sequence: TGTGCCAGCAGCCAAGATTATTCCCATGGCTACACCTTC. The complete variable domain, with remaining parts taken from reference TRBV14 and TRBJ1-2, reads EAGVTQFPSHSVIEKGQTVTLRCDPISGHDNLYWYRRVMGKEIKFLLHFVKESKQDESGMPNNRFLAERTGGTYSTLKVQPAELEDSGVYFCASSQDYSHGYTFGSGTRLTVV.

The chain is built from TRBV11-2 and TRBJ2-7; maybe TRBD2 (6 bases). This CDR3 is 17 amino acids long. V gave up 1 base and J gave up 0 bases, with 16 bases separating them. The germline V gene has CDR1 SGHAT and CDR2 FQNNGV. The CDR3 spells CASSLAPGATLSYEQYF. In DNA form, the CDR3 reads TGTGCCAGCAGCTTAGCCCCGGGAGCGACACTCTCCTACGAGCAGTACTTC.

This clone was counted a single time. This sequence joins TRBV5-8 and TRBJ1-5; the match to TRBD1 covers 8 bases. This CDR3 has 16 residues. V dropped 4 bases and J dropped 6; count of bases not matched to a gene: 12. CDR1 is SGHTS, CDR2 YDEGEE, per germline. The DNA for the CDR3 is TGTGCCAGCAGCCTGGGGACAGGACAACGAGGTCAGCCCCAGCATTTT. This translates into CASSLGTGQRGQPQHF.

This clone occurred a few times. The chain uses TRBV7-9 and TRBJ2-5, with 8 bases lining up with TRBD2. From germline, CDR1 is SEHNR and CDR2 FQNEAQ (reference sequence). V was pared by 4 bases and J by 9 bases, with 13 bases of the junction left unmatched. The CDR3 loop spans 15 amino acids. CDR3 amino acids: CASSSFSGATKAQYF. The CDR3 bases are TGTGCCAGCAGCTCATTTAGCGGGGCAACGAAGGCCCAGTACTTC.

The gene calls are TRBV7-9 and TRBJ1-1; the match to TRBD1 covers 8 bases. Looked up from germline, CDR1 is SEHNR and CDR2 is FQNEAQ (reference sequence). J gave up 3 bases and V 3 bases, and 6 bases lay outside the gene matches. The CDR3 runs 15 residues. In DNA, the CDR3 is TGTGCCAGCAGCTTCCGGACAGGGTGGGACACTGAAGCTTTCTTT. It encodes CASSFRTGWDTEAFF.

V is TRBV10-3 and J is TRBJ1-1, with D possibly matching TRBD1 (6 bases). V lost 6 bases and J lost 1, with 9 bases in between. The germline gives CDR1 ENHRY, CDR2 SYGVKD. CDR3 length: 13 residues. The CDR3 reads CAIRRDTNTEAFF. The DNA of the CDR3 is TGTGCCATCAGGCGGGACACGAACACTGAAGCTTTCTTT.

The count of this clone is one. J is TRBJ1-2 and V is TRBV30, with D possibly being TRBD1 (5 bases). CDR1 is GTSNPN and CDR2 is SVGIG in the germline V gene (reference sequence). Trimming left V 1 base short and J 4 bases short, with 10 bases between. The CDR3 is made up of 13 amino acids. CDR3: CAWSAFGAYGYTF. CDR3 DNA: TGTGCCTGGAGTGCTTTTGGGGCCTATGGCTACACCTTC.

This clone is a singleton in its sample. The chain recombines TRBV7-2 with TRBJ2-1; 12 bases line up with TRBD2. After removal of 0 bases from V and 8 bases from J, the junction contained 8 bases not matched to a gene. Germline loops: CDR1 SGHTA, CDR2 FQGNSA. CDR3 length: 17 residues. CDR3 nucleotides: TGTGCCAGCAGCTTAGCCCTCTCTAGCGGGGGGGCGCATGAGCAGTTCTTC. This sequence encodes CASSLALSSGGAHEQFF.

The genes are TRBV19 and TRBJ1-5, with TRBD1 as a possible D gene (6 bases). The CDR3 covers 18 residues. V dropped 6 bases and J dropped 1 base, with 22 bases sitting between them. Germline values: CDR1 LNHDA, CDR2 SQIVND (reference sequence). The CDR3 sequence is CASRTRGHGKKSNQPQHF. The CDR3 DNA reads as TGTGCCAGTAGAACCAGGGGACACGGGAAGAAGAGCAATCAGCCCCAGCATTTT. The entire variable domain, with the rest obtained from reference TRBV19 and TRBJ1-5, is as follows: DGGITQSPKYLFRKEGQNVTLSCEQNLNHDAMYWYRQDPGQGLRLIYYSQIVNDFQKGDIAEGYSVSREKKESFPLTVTSAQKNPTAFYLCASRTRGHGKKSNQPQHFGDGTRLSIL.

V usage is TRBV5-1 and J usage is TRBJ1-3; TRBD1 matches at 8 bases. This CDR3 has 17 residues. The junction had 7 bases not matched to a gene; V was cut back by 0 bases and J by 2 bases. Germline lookup yields CDR1 SGHRS and CDR2 YFSETQ. The CDR3 region has the DNA TGCGCCAGCAGCTTGGTCGACAGGGGAGGTACTGGAAACACCATATATTTT. Encoded protein: CASSLVDRGGTGNTIYF.

The chain employs TRBV6-5 and TRBJ1-4; D is uncertain. V was shortened by 6 bases and J by 7 bases, with 15 bases between the two germline ends. The CDR3 has 14 amino acids. The germline gives CDR1 MNHEY, CDR2 SVGAGI. This CDR3 reads CASSLILTREKLFF. DNA for the CDR3: TGTGCCAGCAGCCTTATCTTGACTCGTGAAAAACTGTTTTTT.